This TCR beta chain was sequenced in a study of tumor-infiltrating lymphocytes in localized non-small cell lung cancer. This clone was counted between two and nine times. What it recognizes is unknown. Findings and caveats of the study: T-cell fraction did not differ between immunotypes IM1 and IM2. TCRbeta sequencing showed higher T cell infiltration in tumors than uninvolved lung.

The CDR3 is made up of 12 amino acids. Germline V CDR1 and CDR2: SGHRS, YFSETQ. Trimming removed 1 base from V and 5 bases from J, with 6 bases in between. The data were produced by immunoSEQ multiplex PCR, yet TCRdb's version contains in-frame clones alone and is incomplete. Among 2,500 to 3,000 clones, around three fifths were seen once, and the ten largest hold 9.5% to 10%. The chain has TRBV5-1 and TRBJ1-2, with D uncertain. Sequencing input: uninvolved lung tissue not adjacent to the tumor. The source is a human donor with non-small cell lung cancer. In nucleotides, the CDR3 is TGCGCCAGCAGCTTGAACAGATATGGCTACACCTTC. Translation: CASSLNRYGYTF.